This T cell receptor beta chain stems from a study of vaccination and CD4 T cells after COVID-19. Overall study: Convalescent persons amounted to six males plus four females, two of whom were Hispanic.

General study findings and limits: Convalescent patients' clones that were vaccine-specific were spike mono-reactive in 304 of 307 cases.

The CDR3 contains 15 residues. From germline, CDR1 is KGHSH and CDR2 LQKENI. The V end lost 3 bases, the J end lost 5 bases, and 16 bases lay between the germline ends. The sample's treatment: roughly 10-day PBMC culture with coronavirus spike peptide pools or control peptides (ViraFEST assay). Ahead of the COVID-19 pandemic (2011-2018), the CD4+ T cells of the unexposed donor were collected. Using peptide pools, antigen-specific T cells were expanded in ViraFEST before TCRs were sequenced. The table lists this clonotype with a few counts. Its target is unknown. Researchers used the Oncomine TCR Beta short-read assay to sequence DNA from cultured CD4+ T cells. Genomic DNA was isolated from CD4+ T cells that had been cultured. TCRdb ran MiXCR on the PCR reads and lists one entry per CDR3 protein. The sample has roughly 1,600 distinct CDR3 sequences, over 10% seen once.

V and J are TRBV18 and TRBJ1-1, with D unresolved. The origin of this receptor is a human donor in good health. Material: CD4+ T cells from blood, cultured in vitro. The DNA of the CDR3 is TGTGCCAGCTCACCTGTCGCAGATTTAATAACTGAAGCTTTCTTT. Amino acid sequence: CASSPVADLITEAFF.